The next 32 T cell receptor beta chains were all read from a single sample in a study of CD8 T cells in ankylosing spondylitis. TCRdb redid the calling of the 5' RACE reads with MiXCR, one entry per CDR3 protein. Among over 30,000 distinct CDR3 sequences listed, around 10% were seen once. Sequenced: synovial fluid, either unsorted or a sorted T cell fraction (not recorded which). The origin of the receptors is a male donor with ankylosing spondylitis.

The rearrangement uses TRBV19 and TRBJ1-5; D unclear. V was trimmed by 6 bases and J by 0 bases, leaving 12 bases between them. CDR1 LNHDA and CDR2 SQIVND come from the germline V gene (reference sequence). The CDR3 consists of 15 residues. The CDR3 spells CASSLTVYSNQPQHF. In DNA, the CDR3 is TGTGCCAGTAGCCTGACGGTCTATAGCAATCAGCCCCAGCATTTT.

The chain joins TRBV7-3 to TRBJ2-1; 8 nucleotides line up with TRBD2. CDR1 is SGHTA and CDR2 is FQGTGA in the germline V gene. This CDR3 is 16 amino acids long. The V and J ends lost 5 bases and 3 bases, in that order; junction bases with no gene match: 9. CDR3 bases: TGTGCCAGCAGCCCCCGACTAGCGTTAAACTACAATGAGCAGTTCTTC. Protein sequence: CASSPRLALNYNEQFF.

In this sample, this clonotype turned up many times. The rearrangement uses TRBV12-3 or TRBV12-4 and TRBJ2-3; TRBD2 matches 13 bases. The CDR3 covers 16 residues. Trimming cost V 7 bases and J 4 bases; bases outside gene matches: 8. The CDR3 DNA sequence: TGTGCCAGCAACGGACTAGCGGGAGTCGGGCCAGATACGCAGTATTTT. Its protein product is CASNGLAGVGPDTQYF.

V usage is TRBV28 and J usage is TRBJ2-7; 11 positions match TRBD2. The CDR3 sequence is 14 residues long. CDR1 is MDHEN and CDR2 is SYDVKM in the germline V gene. Trimming removed 6 bases from V and 3 bases from J; junction bases left unmatched: 4. The DNA for the CDR3 is TGTGCCAGCAGACCCGGGACTAGCGGCTACGAGCAGTACTTC. Translation: CASRPGTSGYEQYF.

This chain links TRBV20-1 with TRBJ2-7, with 13 bases that match TRBD2. Looked up from germline, CDR1 is DFQATT and CDR2 is SNEGSKA (reference sequence). The CDR3 loop spans 15 amino acids. J was trimmed by 5 bases and V by 0 bases; bases with no gene match: 4. The CDR3 nucleotides are TGCAGTGCTAGAGAGGGACTAGCGGGATTCAACGAGCAGTACTTC. This gives the protein CSAREGLAGFNEQYF.

The gene calls are TRBV27 and TRBJ2-1; the D is unclear. This CDR3 has 12 amino acids. Germline V gene data show CDR1 as MNHEY and CDR2 as SMNVEV (reference sequence). Trimming took off 8 bases at V and 5 bases at J, with 10 bases between the two ends. The CDR3, as DNA: TGTGCCAGCGGAAGAAAAAACAATGAGCAGTTCTTC. Amino acids: CASGRKNNEQFF.

J is TRBJ2-1 and V is TRBV2; 8 bases fit TRBD1. The V segment lost 6 bases and the J segment 7 bases; nucleotides outside the gene matches: 8. In germline, CDR1 is SNHLY, CDR2 FYNNEI. There are 14 residues in the CDR3. The CDR3 DNA sequence: TGTGCCAGCAGCCACTGGACAGGGACGAATGAGCAGTTCTTC. Translated: CASSHWTGTNEQFF.

This clonotype was counted only a few times. The chain employs TRBV10-1 and TRBJ2-1, with a weak D call TRBD2 (6 bases). Trimming cost V 10 bases and J 5 bases, with 21 bases left between them. This CDR3 contains 15 residues. Germline-derived CDR1 and CDR2 are WNHNN and SYGVQD (reference sequence). The CDR3 nucleotides read TGCGCCACCAGCCCCGGTAGCAGGACTAACAATGAGCAGTTCTTC. Its protein product is CATSPGSRTNNEQFF.

The V gene is TRBV12-3 or TRBV12-4, the J gene TRBJ2-7; D gene unclear. Trimming removed 7 bases at V and 5 bases at J, with 12 bases between. The CDR3 runs to 12 residues. CDR3 protein: CASNQQGHEQYF. In DNA, the CDR3 is TGTGCCAGCAACCAACAAGGGCACGAGCAGTACTTC.

The gene calls are TRBV9 and TRBJ1-2; D not resolved. The V gene lost 0 bases and the J gene lost 4 bases, with 13 bases spanning the gap. The germline V gene encodes CDR1 SGDLS and CDR2 YYNGEE. This CDR3 spans 15 amino acids. The CDR3 protein is CASSVAGQYRYGYTF. In DNA, the CDR3 is TGTGCCAGCAGCGTAGCCGGGCAGTACCGCTATGGCTACACCTTC.

This clonotype has at least ten counts. This rearrangement joins TRBV5-4 to TRBJ1-1; D is possibly TRBD1 (6 bases). Germline V gene data show CDR1 as SGHNT and CDR2 as YYREEE (reference sequence). V was trimmed by 4 bases and J by 3 bases, leaving 13 bases between them. The CDR3 covers 14 residues. DNA for the CDR3: TGTGCCAGCAGCCCTGAGGACAGCTACACTGAAGCTTTCTTT. It encodes CASSPEDSYTEAFF.

This clonotype turned up a few times. The chain has TRBV6-1 and TRBJ1-6, with D possibly matching TRBD1 (5 bases). Trimming removed 4 bases at V and 9 bases at J, with 13 bases between. This CDR3 spans 14 amino acids. Looked up from germline, CDR1 is MNHNS and CDR2 is SASEGT. The CDR3 reads CASSGQTGGSPLHF. DNA of the CDR3: TGTGCCAGCAGTGGACAGACGGGGGGTTCACCCCTCCACTTT.

This chain links TRBV29-1 with TRBJ2-2, with 10 bases that match TRBD2. With 4 bases clipped from V and 7 bases from J, the junction kept 9 bases outside the gene matches. CDR3 length equals 15 residues. Germline V gene lookup returns CDR1 SQVTM and CDR2 ANQGSEA. CDR3 sequence: CSVGVLAGVNGELFF. The CDR3, as DNA: TGCAGCGTTGGAGTCCTAGCGGGAGTTAACGGGGAGCTGTTTTTT.

This clonotype was found many times. The rearrangement links TRBV10-3 to TRBJ1-5; possibly TRBD1 for D (5 bases). The CDR3 is made up of 14 amino acids. Trimming pared 0 bases from V and 7 bases from J, leaving 10 bases between. Germline-derived CDR1 and CDR2 are ENHRY and SYGVKD. CDR3 loop: CAISESGALQPQHF. In DNA, the CDR3 is TGTGCCATCAGTGAGTCAGGGGCGCTGCAGCCCCAGCATTTT.

This clonotype was found a few times. The V and J genes are TRBV5-8 and TRBJ2-1, with D possibly being TRBD1 or TRBD2 (5 bases each). Trimming shortened V by 3 bases and J by 5 bases, and 9 bases separated the two germline ends. Germline values: CDR1 SGHTS, CDR2 YDEGEE. The CDR3 length is 13 residues. The CDR3 here is CASSWDGDNEQFF. The DNA of the CDR3 is TGTGCCAGCAGCTGGGACGGGGACAATGAGCAGTTCTTC.

This clonotype has a handful of counts. This sequence joins TRBV5-1 and TRBJ2-1, with TRBD2 matching 8 bases. The CDR3 contains 18 residues. Germline V gene sequence: CDR1 SGHRS, CDR2 YFSETQ. V was pared by 4 bases and J by 2 bases, with 14 bases of the junction left unmatched. CDR3 sequence reads: CASSTRPGSGGAYNEQFF. The CDR3 nucleotides read TGCGCCAGCAGCACCCGCCCCGGTTCCGGGGGGGCCTACAATGAGCAGTTCTTC.

This rearrangement joins TRBV28 to TRBJ2-4, with TRBD1 as a possible D gene (5 bases). Germline-derived CDR1 and CDR2 are MDHEN and SYDVKM. This CDR3 spans 15 amino acids. V lost 7 bases and J 8 bases, leaving 21 bases between the germline ends. CDR3 coding DNA: TGTGCCAGCACCCCCGTCGTCCAGGGTTCGCACATTCAGTACTTC. Translation: CASTPVVQGSHIQYF.

This clonotype was counted only a few times. The chain carries TRBV5-1 and TRBJ2-3, with TRBD2 matching 9 bases. The CDR3 is made up of 16 amino acids. CDR1 is SGHRS, CDR2 YFSETQ, per germline. The V segment lost 2 bases and the J segment 4 bases; nucleotides outside the gene matches: 8. The CDR3, as DNA: TGCGCCAGCAGCTTCTTAGCGGGAGCGAGTGCAGATACGCAGTATTTT. Amino acid sequence: CASSFLAGASADTQYF.

This clonotype was recorded a few times. The chain carries TRBV28 and TRBJ2-5; TRBD2 agrees at 12 bases. Germline V CDR1 and CDR2: MDHEN, SYDVKM. V lost 5 bases and J lost 1; bases outside the gene matches: 11. The CDR3 has 18 amino acids. The CDR3 loop reads CASSPGLAGSRPQETQYF. The CDR3 coding sequence is TGTGCCAGCAGTCCCGGACTAGCGGGATCCCGCCCCCAAGAGACCCAGTACTTC.

This clonotype was detected ten times or more. J is TRBJ1-1 and V is TRBV12-3 or TRBV12-4; TRBD1 matches at 7 bases. J lost 12 bases, V lost 5 bases, and 18 bases had no gene match. CDR3 size: 15 residues. CDR3 bases: TGTGCCAGCAGTGATACCAGACAGGGACATCGGAGGACTTTCTTT. It is translated as CASSDTRQGHRRTFF.

This clonotype was detected only a few times. The chain couples TRBV7-7 to TRBJ1-1, with TRBD1 as a possible D gene (5 bases). Trimming left V 4 bases short and J 5 bases short, with 11 bases between. The CDR3 loop spans 13 amino acids. Germline loops: CDR1 SSHAT, CDR2 FNYEAQ (reference sequence). The CDR3 bases are TGTGCCAGCAGCTCCAGGGTCGGAACTGAAGCTTTCTTT. As protein: CASSSRVGTEAFF.

This clonotype turned up a few times. V and J are TRBV10-3 and TRBJ1-2, with 7 bases aligning to TRBD1. From germline, CDR1 is ENHRY and CDR2 SYGVKD. V shed 6 bases and J 4 bases; nucleotides not matched to a gene: 14. The CDR3 spans 16 residues. CDR3 in amino acids: CAISGTDQTEGYGYTF. CDR3 bases: TGTGCCATCAGCGGGACAGATCAAACAGAGGGCTATGGCTACACCTTC.

The rearrangement joins TRBV5-1 to TRBJ2-1; the match to TRBD2 covers 7 bases. This CDR3 comprises 17 residues. The trim removed 4 bases at V and 0 bases at J, leaving 10 bases unmatched. Per germline, CDR1 SGHRS and CDR2 YFSETQ. The CDR3 spells CASSSGSGRSSYNEQFF. The CDR3 nucleotides are TGCGCCAGCAGCAGCGGTAGCGGGCGCAGCTCCTACAATGAGCAGTTCTTC.

The DNA of the CDR3 is TGCGCCAGCAGCCAAGATTGGTCCGGCAGGGGAGCCTACAATGAGCAGTTCTTC. Translation gives CASSQDWSGRGAYNEQFF. The chain recombines TRBV4-1 with TRBJ2-1, with D possibly TRBD1 on 6 matching bases. The CDR3 totals 18 residues. Trimming shortened V by 0 bases and J by 2 bases, and 17 bases separated the two germline ends. Per germline, CDR1 MGHRA and CDR2 YSYEKL.

This clonotype was seen at least ten times. Here the CDR3 reads CSVTDNYGYTF. CDR3 nucleotide sequence: TGCAGCGTAACCGACAACTATGGCTACACCTTC. The J gene is TRBJ1-2, the V gene TRBV29-1; no definite D call. The germline gives CDR1 SQVTM, CDR2 ANQGSEA. This CDR3 has 11 residues. V was shortened by 6 bases and J by 2 bases, with 7 bases between the two germline ends.

This sequence joins TRBV3-1 and TRBJ1-3; D gene uncertain. The V end was cut by 4 bases, the J end by 0 bases, with 10 bases between. Germline V gives CDR1 LGHDT, CDR2 YNNKEL (reference sequence). The length of the CDR3 is 15 residues. CDR3 sequence (DNA): TGTGCCAGCAGCCTCCTAGCGGTCTCTGGAAACACCATATATTTT. Translation: CASSLLAVSGNTIYF.

This clonotype has just a few counts. The V call is TRBV7-2, the J call TRBJ1-4; TRBD1 might be the D (5 bases). This CDR3 is 15 amino acids long. Trimming took 3 bases from V and 5 from J, leaving 13 bases between them. The V gene's germline CDR1 is SGHTA and CDR2 FQGNSA. The CDR3: CASSFPGLLNEKLFF. The CDR3 DNA sequence: TGTGCCAGCAGCTTTCCGGGACTCCTAAATGAAAAACTGTTTTTT. Combining the CDR3 with reference TRBV7-2 and TRBJ1-4 gives the whole variable domain GAGVSQSPSNKVTEKGKDVELRCDPISGHTALYWYRQSLGQGLEFLIYFQGNSAPDKSGLPSDRFSAERTGGSVSTLTIQRTQQEDSAVYLCASSFPGLLNEKLFFGSGTQLSVL.

In its sample, this clonotype was seen a few times. The chain couples TRBV27 to TRBJ2-7; TRBD2 agrees at 8 bases. The CDR3 spans 16 residues. Germline lookup yields CDR1 MNHEY and CDR2 SMNVEV (reference sequence). With 3 bases clipped from V and 3 bases from J, the junction kept 10 bases outside the gene matches. This chain's CDR3 is CASSFITSGRLYEQYF. For the CDR3, the DNA is TGTGCCAGCAGTTTTATTACAAGCGGGAGACTCTACGAGCAGTACTTC.

This clonotype was detected ten times or more. The genes are TRBV28 and TRBJ2-3; no reliable D call. The CDR3 consists of 11 residues. The V and J ends lost 9 bases and 2 bases respectively, with 6 bases between them. CDR1 and CDR2 (germline): MDHEN, SYDVKM. CDR3 sequence: CASGPTDTQYF. In DNA, the CDR3 is TGTGCCAGTGGCCCCACAGATACGCAGTATTTT.

The chain is built from TRBV12-3 or TRBV12-4 and TRBJ2-1; the D gene is possibly TRBD2 (6 bases). The CDR3 is made up of 15 amino acids. Trimming shortened V by 2 bases and J by 5 bases, and 13 bases separated the two germline ends. CDR3 protein: CASSLTAGYHNEQFF. The CDR3 region has the DNA TGTGCCAGCAGTTTAACGGCGGGATACCACAATGAGCAGTTCTTC.

This clonotype was observed a handful of times. This chain joins TRBV6-2 or TRBV6-3 and TRBJ2-7, with 8 bases matching TRBD1. Germline V gives CDR1 MNHEY, CDR2 SVGEGT. The CDR3 spans 15 residues. V dropped 5 bases and J dropped 0; count of bases not matched to a gene: 6. This CDR3 is CASSDRGDYSYEQYF. The CDR3 bases are TGTGCCAGCAGTGACAGGGGCGACTACTCCTACGAGCAGTACTTC.

This clonotype was seen only a few times. The V gene is TRBV20-1, the J gene TRBJ1-5, with a weak D call TRBD1 (6 bases). The V end was cut by 0 bases, the J end by 11 bases, with 17 bases between. CDR1 and CDR2 (germline): DFQATT, SNEGSKA (reference sequence). This CDR3 comprises 14 residues. CDR3 nucleotides: TGCAGTGCTAGAGATAGATCTCCGGGGGGCTCCCAGCATTTT. Translated, it gives CSARDRSPGGSQHF.